Detailed here is one T cell receptor beta chain. V dropped 2 bases and J dropped 6; count of bases not matched to a gene: 8. Per the germline V gene, CDR1 is SGDLS and CDR2 is YYNGEE. This CDR3 is built from 15 residues. The data stem from a study of shared clonotypes between healthy human individuals. The assay was immunoSEQ multiplex PCR, and TCRdb's table has in-frame clones only and misses some. The repertoire has 800,000 to 1,200,000 clones, about four fifths of them found once; the top ten carry about 0.52%. The rearrangement links TRBV9 to TRBJ2-1; 7 bases fit TRBD2. The TCR originated in a man younger than 35 in good health. Some clones in this sample may be carry-over from other donors' samples. Material: memory CD4+ T cells from PBMCs. Subset: CD45RA-negative fraction. In nucleotides, the CDR3 is TGTGCCAGCAGCGTGCTAGGGACTACCGGCAATGAGCAGTTCTTC. This codes for CASSVLGTTGNEQFF.